Below are 6 T cell receptor beta chains sequenced from a single sample in a study of response to subunit inactivated influenza vaccine. TCRdb recomputed calls from the RT-PCR reads with MiXCR, one row per CDR3 protein. This table holds about 540,000 distinct CDR3 sequences, under 30% found once. This sample was also put to use in a study of T cells expressing NK-cell markers. According to that study: 5'RACE template switching built TCR beta cDNA with unique molecular identifiers.

This specimen was CD4+ T cells sorted from PBMCs, taken 11 to 12 days after vaccination. Every receptor here comes from a man between 45 and 60 years old who received an inactivated influenza vaccine.

This clonotype was observed a handful of times. The J gene is TRBJ1-4, the V gene TRBV7-9, with TRBD1 matching 7 bases. Looked up from germline, CDR1 is SEHNR and CDR2 is FQNEAQ (reference sequence). The J segment lost 8 bases and the V segment lost 5 bases, leaving 11 bases of the junction unmatched. The CDR3 sequence is 15 residues long. The CDR3 is CASSPGDSWYEKLFF. In nucleotides, the CDR3 is TGTGCCAGCAGCCCCGGGGACAGTTGGTACGAAAAACTGTTTTTT.

The chain employs TRBV5-1 and TRBJ1-1; 7 bases align to TRBD1. J lost 11 bases, V lost 0 bases, and 7 bases had no gene match. The CDR3 totals 13 residues. Germline V gene data show CDR1 as SGHRS and CDR2 as YFSETQ. The CDR3 DNA reads TGCGCCAGCAGCTTGGCCGGGACAGCTTCGGCTTTCTTT. Its translation is CASSLAGTASAFF.

A few counts support this clonotype. J is TRBJ1-5 and V is TRBV6-2 or TRBV6-3; D is unclear. Germline loops: CDR1 MNHEY, CDR2 SVGEGT. The CDR3 runs to 15 residues. Trimming took 9 bases from V and 2 from J, leaving 17 bases between them. In DNA form, the CDR3 reads TGTGCCAGTATGGTTTTTGGGGAGGGCAATCAGCCCCAGCATTTT. This codes for CASMVFGEGNQPQHF.

This clonotype has a count of ten or more. The chain employs TRBV11-2 and TRBJ2-3; D possibly corresponds to TRBD1 (5 bases). Looked up from germline, CDR1 is SGHAT and CDR2 is FQNNGV. The CDR3 is made up of 16 amino acids. V lost 2 bases and J 0 bases, leaving 12 bases between the germline ends. CDR3 region: CASSLWGSSSTDTQYF. For the CDR3, the DNA is TGTGCCAGCAGCTTATGGGGCAGCTCTAGCACAGATACGCAGTATTTT.

The genes are TRBV10-3 and TRBJ1-1, with unresolved D. CDR1 and CDR2 (germline): ENHRY, SYGVKD. V lost 4 bases and J lost 2, with 8 bases in between. The CDR3 contains 13 residues. The CDR3 DNA reads as TGTGCCATCAGTGGGGGAAGAAACACTGAAGCTTTCTTT. This sequence encodes CAISGGRNTEAFF.

A few counts support this clonotype. V usage is TRBV20-1 and J usage is TRBJ2-7; the D is unclear. Germline V gene data show CDR1 as DFQATT and CDR2 as SNEGSKA (reference sequence). V lost 0 bases to trimming and J lost 6 bases, with 18 bases between them. The CDR3 runs to 15 residues. The CDR3 spells CSAREVHAVSAEQYF. CDR3 bases: TGCAGTGCTAGAGAGGTTCATGCGGTATCTGCCGAGCAGTACTTC.